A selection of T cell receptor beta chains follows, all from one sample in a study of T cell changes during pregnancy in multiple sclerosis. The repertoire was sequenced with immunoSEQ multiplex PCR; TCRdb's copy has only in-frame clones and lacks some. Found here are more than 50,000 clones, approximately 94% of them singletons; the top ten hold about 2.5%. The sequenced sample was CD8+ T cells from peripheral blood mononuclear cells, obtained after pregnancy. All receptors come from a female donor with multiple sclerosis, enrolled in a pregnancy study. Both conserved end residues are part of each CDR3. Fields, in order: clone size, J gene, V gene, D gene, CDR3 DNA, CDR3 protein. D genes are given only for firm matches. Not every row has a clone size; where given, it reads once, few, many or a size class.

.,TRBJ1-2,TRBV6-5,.,TGTGCCAGCAGCGCCAGCGGGCTGGGCTACACCTTC,CASSASGLGYTF
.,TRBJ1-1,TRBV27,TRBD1,TGTGCCAGCAGTTTGACAGGGGGCAATACTGAAGCTTTCTTT,CASSLTGGNTEAFF
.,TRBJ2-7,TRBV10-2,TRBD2,TGCGCCAGCCTTGGGGCGGGACTAGCGAATTACGAGCAGTACTTC,CASLGAGLANYEQYF
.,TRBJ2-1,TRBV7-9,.,TGTGCCAGCAGCTTAGGAGGGGGATTCTGGTTCTTC,CASSLGGGFWFF
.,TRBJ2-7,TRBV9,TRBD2,TGTGCCAGCAGCGAAACTAGCGTGGGCGAGCAGTACTTC,CASSETSVGEQYF
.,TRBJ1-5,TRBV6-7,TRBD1,TGTGCCAGCAGTCAGCCCGGGACAGCCAAGGGGCCCCAGCATTTT,CASSQPGTAKGPQHF
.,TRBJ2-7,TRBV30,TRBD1,TGTGCCTGGGTGGGACAGGCGAACTACGAGCAGTACTTC,CAWVGQANYEQYF
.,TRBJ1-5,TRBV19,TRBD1,TGTGCCAGTGCCGGACAGGGCAATCAGCCCCAGCATTTT,CASAGQGNQPQHF
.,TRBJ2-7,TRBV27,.,TGTGCCAGCAGTTTAAGTGGCAGCTCCTACGAGCAGTACTTC,CASSLSGSSYEQYF
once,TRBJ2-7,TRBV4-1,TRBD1,TGCGCCAGCAGCCAGGAGACAGGGTACGACGAGCAGTACTTC,CASSQETGYDEQYF
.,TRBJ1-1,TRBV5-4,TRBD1,TGTGCCAGCAGCTTGGCAGGGGGCGACGCTGAAGCTTTCTTT,CASSLAGGDAEAFF
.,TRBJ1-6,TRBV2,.,TGTGCCAGCAGTGAAGGAGGGAGCTCCTATAATTCACCCCTCCACTTT,CASSEGGSSYNSPLHF
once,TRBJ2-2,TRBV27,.,TGTGCCAGCAGTTTAGGGCTCCAATTGAGCACCGGGGAGCTGTTTTTT,CASSLGLQLSTGELFF
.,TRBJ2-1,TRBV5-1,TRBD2,TGCGCCAGCAGCTTAACTAGCGGGAGGTTCAATGAGCAGTTCTTC,CASSLTSGRFNEQFF
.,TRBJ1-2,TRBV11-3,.,TGTGCCAGCAGCTTAGGGGCAGGGCCTGTGGGGGGCTACACCTTC,CASSLGAGPVGGYTF
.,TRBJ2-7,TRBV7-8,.,TGTGCCAGCAGCTCCAGGGTTTACGAGCAGTACTTC,CASSSRVYEQYF
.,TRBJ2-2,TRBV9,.,TGTGCCAGCAGCCGTAGGGGGTCGAACACCGGGGAGCTGTTTTTT,CASSRRGSNTGELFF
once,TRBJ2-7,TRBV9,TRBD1,TGTGCCAGCAGCGCGGGACCGGGACAGGGCTCCTACGAGCAGTACTTC,CASSAGPGQGSYEQYF
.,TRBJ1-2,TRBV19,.,TGTGCCAGTAGTATCCTGATTGACAGTAACTATGGCTACACCTTC,CASSILIDSNYGYTF
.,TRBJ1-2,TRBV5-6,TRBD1,TGTGCCAGCAGCATACTGACAGGGATTCTTTATGGCTACACCTTC,CASSILTGILYGYTF
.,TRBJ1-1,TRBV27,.,TGTGCCAGCAGTCCCGGGGGGCGCGACACTGAAGCTTTCTTT,CASSPGGRDTEAFF
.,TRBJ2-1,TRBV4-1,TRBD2,TGCGCCAGCAGCCCGACTAGCGGGAGTCCGGCTGAGCAGTTCTTC,CASSPTSGSPAEQFF
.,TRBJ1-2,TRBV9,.,TGTGCCAGCAGCGTAGGTACAGGTCTCGATGGCTACACCTTC,CASSVGTGLDGYTF
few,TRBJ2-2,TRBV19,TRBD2,TGTGCCAGTAGTATTGGCGTAGCGGGATTGTTTTTT,CASSIGVAGLFF